What follows describes a single T cell receptor beta chain. This sample stems from a study of blood T cell repertoires in COVID-19. Generated by immunoSEQ multiplex PCR, the TCRdb table keeps only in-frame clones and is missing some. The sample includes some 240,000 clones, over 60% seen only once; the top ten take around 7.3%. The receptor was isolated from a woman in her sixties or seventies with acute or convalescent COVID-19. Sequences were obtained from peripheral blood.

CDR3 in DNA: TGTGCCAGCTCACCCCGGGTCGGCGACTCCTACAATGAGCAGTTCTTC. Translating gives CASSPRVGDSYNEQFF. The chain carries TRBV18 and TRBJ2-1; no clear D. Trimming removed 3 bases at V and 0 bases at J, with 12 bases between. CDR1 is KGHSH, CDR2 LQKENI, per germline. The CDR3 runs to 16 residues.